This TCR beta chain was captured in a study of CD8+ T cells in alopecia areata. In the case of roughly five patients, the CD4+ cells were sorted into CD25+CD127- cells. Looked up from germline, CDR1 is SGHRS and CDR2 is YFSETQ. The CDR3 consists of 13 residues. Trimming left V 4 bases short and J 6 bases short, with 11 bases between. Once RNA had been extracted, it was reverse transcribed into cDNA to act as the sequencing template. The table came from immunoSEQ multiplex PCR; TCRdb's copy has only in-frame clones and leaves some out. The data hold roughly 14,000 clones, with around 50% observed a single time.

This clonotype originated in a human donor with alopecia areata. Sequences were obtained from CD4+ Tregs sorted from blood. The V gene is TRBV5-1, the J gene TRBJ1-5; D gene ambiguous. CDR3 bases: TGCGCCAGCAGCGAAGACATACGTCAGCCCCAGCATTTT. Translated: CASSEDIRQPQHF.